Each of the 26 T cell receptor beta chains below was sequenced from the same sample in a study of cytotoxic CD8 clonotypes in ibrutinib-treated CLL. The assay was immunoSEQ multiplex PCR, and TCRdb's table has in-frame clones only and misses some. The table lists approximately 26,000 clones, approximately 85% of them singletons, with 7.5% to 9.5% in the top ten. The starting material was PBMCs, obtained after 24 months of ibrutinib treatment. The receptors here all came from a human donor with chronic lymphocytic leukemia.

This chain uses TRBV7-3 with TRBJ2-2; D remains ambiguous. The CDR3 totals 13 residues. V was trimmed by 2 bases and J by 4 bases, leaving 5 bases between them. Germline V gene sequence: CDR1 SGHTA, CDR2 FQGTGA. The CDR3 nucleotides are TGTGCCAGCAGCTTACGGGCCACCGGGGAGCTGTTTTTT. Translation gives CASSLRATGELFF.

In DNA form, the CDR3 reads TGTGCCAGCAGTGCTGGGGGTAGTTGGACTGAAGCTTTCTTT. Its protein product is CASSAGGSWTEAFF. The chain uses TRBV2 and TRBJ1-1, with D possibly matching TRBD1 (5 bases). The CDR3 totals 14 residues. In germline, CDR1 is SNHLY, CDR2 FYNNEI. V was shortened by 4 bases and J by 5 bases, with 14 bases between the two germline ends.

This rearrangement joins TRBV7-2 to TRBJ1-6, with D unclear. The CDR3 runs to 13 residues. Trimming left V 0 bases short and J 7 bases short, with 4 bases between. Germline lookup yields CDR1 SGHTA and CDR2 FQGNSA. Written as DNA, the CDR3 is TGTGCCAGCAGCTTAGCCCAGAATTCACCCCTCCACTTT. Its translation is CASSLAQNSPLHF.

The chain carries TRBV5-1 and TRBJ1-3, with D perhaps TRBD1 (6 bases). V was trimmed by 5 bases and J by 2 bases, leaving 11 bases between them. The CDR3 is 14 residues long. Per the germline V gene, CDR1 is SGHRS and CDR2 is YFSETQ. The DNA for the CDR3 is TGCGCCAGCAGATTTGGACAGCCTGGAAACACCATATATTTT. It specifies CASRFGQPGNTIYF.

This clone is medium-sized in the sample. The chain employs TRBV7-9 and TRBJ2-7; no reliable D call. The V gene lost 3 bases and the J gene lost 0 bases, with 12 bases spanning the gap. CDR3 length: 15 residues. CDR1 and CDR2 (germline): SEHNR, FQNEAQ (reference sequence). In nucleotides, the CDR3 is TGTGCCAGCAGCTTCGGACGATTTGCCTCCTACGAGCAGTACTTC. Its protein is CASSFGRFASYEQYF.

This sequence joins TRBV28 and TRBJ1-6, with D uncertain. CDR3 length: 16 amino acids. Germline-derived CDR1 and CDR2 are MDHEN and SYDVKM. The V end was cut by 2 bases, the J end by 0 bases, with 8 bases between. The CDR3 nucleotides read TGTGCCAGCAGTTTACTTCCGGACTCCTATAATTCACCCCTCCACTTT. It yields the protein CASSLLPDSYNSPLHF. Full variable domain (outside the CDR3, taken from reference TRBV28 and TRBJ1-6): DVKVTQSSRYLVKRTGEKVFLECVQDMDHENMFWYRQDPGLGLRLIYFSYDVKMKEKGDIPEGYSVSREKKERFSLILESASTNQTSMYLCASSLLPDSYNSPLHFGNGTRLTVT.

This sequence joins TRBV4-1 and TRBJ2-7; the D gene is possibly TRBD2 (6 bases). Germline V lookup: CDR1 MGHRA, CDR2 YSYEKL. The CDR3 spans 14 residues. Between the trimmed V and J ends, which lost 0 bases and 11 bases, there was a span of 17 bases. CDR3 bases: TGCGCCAGCAGCCAAGACCCGGGACTCCAATTAAAGTACTTC. Amino acids: CASSQDPGLQLKYF.

For the CDR3, the DNA is TGTGCCAGCTCACCGTATATTCTGAACACTGAAGCTTTCTTT. Its protein is CASSPYILNTEAFF. The chain uses TRBV18 and TRBJ1-1, with D unclear. The CDR3 spans 14 residues. V lost 3 bases and J lost 0, with 8 bases in between. Germline CDR1 reads KGHSH; CDR2 reads LQKENI.

Concerning this clone: This sequence is one base from a far larger clone and is likely a read error. CDR3 sequence reads: CASSLAGDSYEQYF. For the CDR3, the DNA is TGTGCCAGCAGCTTGGCCGGTGACTCCTACGAGCAGTACTTC. The chain joins TRBV5-6 to TRBJ2-7; D remains unclear. The CDR3 extends over 14 amino acids. Trimming shortened V by 0 bases and J by 0 bases, and 7 bases separated the two germline ends. Germline CDR1 and CDR2: SGHDT and YYEEEE. The entire variable domain, with the rest obtained from reference TRBV5-6 and TRBJ2-7, is as follows: DAGVTQSPTHLIKTRGQQVTLRCSPKSGHDTVSWYQQALGQGPQFIFQYYEEEERQRGNFPDRFSGHQFPNYSSELNVNALLLGDSALYLCASSLAGDSYEQYFGPGTRLTVT.

CDR3 sequence reads: CASSLIRQGAPPNTIYF. As DNA, the CDR3 is TGTGCCAGCAGCCTTATAAGACAGGGGGCTCCCCCAAACACCATATATTTT. The gene calls are TRBV4-2 and TRBJ1-3, with 10 bases aligning to TRBD1. After removal of 4 bases from V and 6 bases from J, the junction contained 12 bases not matched to a gene. The CDR3 consists of 17 residues. Germline loops: CDR1 LGHNA, CDR2 YNFKEQ.

The V and J genes are TRBV11-3 and TRBJ2-3; no clear D gene. This CDR3 spans 16 amino acids. Trimming removed 5 bases at V and 6 bases at J, with 21 bases between. Germline V gene sequence: CDR1 SGHNT, CDR2 YENEEA. CDR3: CASSHTGSAERDTQYF. The CDR3 DNA follows: TGTGCCAGCAGCCACACCGGTTCTGCGGAACGTGATACGCAGTATTTT.

The chain has TRBV29-1 and TRBJ2-7; TRBD1 aligns across 8 bases. The V and J ends lost 4 bases and 3 bases, in that order; junction bases with no gene match: 8. The CDR3 loop spans 14 amino acids. The germline gives CDR1 SQVTM, CDR2 ANQGSEA. CDR3 region: CSVVRQGAYYEQYF. The CDR3 nucleotides read TGCAGCGTTGTAAGGCAGGGGGCTTACTACGAGCAGTACTTC.

The gene calls are TRBV6-5 and TRBJ2-1; 8 nucleotides match TRBD2. Trimming took 2 bases from V and 2 from J; bases not matched to a gene: 5. CDR1 is MNHEY and CDR2 is SVGAGI in the germline V gene. CDR3 length: 16 amino acids. The CDR3 DNA reads as TGTGCCAGCAGTTACAAAGCGGGGGTTCCCTACAATGAGCAGTTCTTC. It is translated as CASSYKAGVPYNEQFF.

CDR3: CASSQVQTGGKFF. The CDR3 coding sequence is TGTGCCAGCAGCCAAGTCCAAACAGGGGGCAAGTTCTTC. V is TRBV14 and J is TRBJ2-1; 9 nucleotides align to TRBD1. Germline V gene lookup returns CDR1 SGHDN and CDR2 FVKESK. The CDR3 is made up of 13 amino acids. The ends lost 1 base at V and 14 bases at J; junction bases unmatched: 6. Drawing the rest from reference TRBV14 and TRBJ2-1, the complete variable domain is EAGVTQFPSHSVIEKGQTVTLRCDPISGHDNLYWYRRVMGKEIKFLLHFVKESKQDESGMPNNRFLAERTGGTYSTLKVQPAELEDSGVYFCASSQVQTGGKFFGPGTRLTVL.

The chain uses TRBV11-2 and TRBJ2-2; TRBD1 matches 10 bases. V lost 5 bases, J lost 1 base, and 10 bases stayed unmatched. From germline, CDR1 is SGHAT and CDR2 FQNNGV. CDR3 length: 18 residues. The CDR3 region is CASSRRDRGHLNTGELFF. The CDR3, as DNA: TGTGCCAGCAGCCGCCGGGACAGGGGTCACCTGAACACCGGGGAGCTGTTTTTT.

The rearrangement links TRBV9 to TRBJ2-3; D remains unclear. The CDR3 totals 15 residues. The germline CDR1 and CDR2 sequences are SGDLS and YYNGEE. V was pared by 0 bases and J by 2 bases, with 10 bases between. The CDR3, as DNA: TGTGCCAGCAGCGTAGAAGCAGCTGACACAGATACGCAGTATTTT. Protein: CASSVEAADTDTQYF.

This clone appeared a single time. The genes are TRBV19 and TRBJ2-7, with D uncertain. Germline-derived CDR1 and CDR2 are LNHDA and SQIVND (reference sequence). Trimming removed 3 bases from V and 2 bases from J, with 2 bases in between. This CDR3 spans 11 amino acids. The chain's CDR3 is CASSIAYEQYF. The CDR3 DNA is TGTGCCAGTAGTATCGCCTACGAGCAGTACTTC.

The chain couples TRBV4-1 to TRBJ1-6, with 7 bases aligning to TRBD1. The CDR3 covers 13 residues. Germline lookup yields CDR1 MGHRA and CDR2 YSYEKL. V dropped 4 bases and J dropped 9; count of bases not matched to a gene: 3. In DNA, the CDR3 is TGCGCCAGCAGCCGGAACAGGGGTTCACCCCTCCACTTT. Amino acid sequence: CASSRNRGSPLHF.

V and J are TRBV6-5 and TRBJ2-1; tentative D call: TRBD1 (7 bases). This CDR3 spans 15 amino acids. The V gene lost 0 bases and the J gene lost 9 bases, with 15 bases spanning the gap. Looked up from germline, CDR1 is MNHEY and CDR2 is SVGAGI. The CDR3 coding sequence is TGTGCCAGCAGTTACTCTTCAGGGGGGTTGGGTGAGCAGTTCTTC. It encodes CASSYSSGGLGEQFF.

This clone has only a few counts. The rearrangement links TRBV6-5 to TRBJ1-1, with 9 bases fitting TRBD1. The CDR3 has 14 amino acids. Germline CDR1 MNHEY, CDR2 SVGAGI. The J segment lost 5 bases and the V segment lost 6 bases, leaving 7 bases of the junction unmatched. The CDR3 loop is CASRLGQGSTEAFF. The CDR3 DNA reads as TGTGCCAGCAGATTGGGACAGGGAAGTACTGAAGCTTTCTTT.

The chain is built from TRBV27 and TRBJ2-7; 10 positions match TRBD1. The CDR3 has 17 residues. Germline CDR1 is MNHEY and CDR2 is SMNVEV (reference sequence). Unmatched junction bases numbered 14, after V lost 8 bases and J lost 1 base. The CDR3 DNA follows: TGTGCCAGCTTCTCCGGGGGTGTGGACAGGGGGTCCTACGAGCAGTACTTC. The encoded protein is CASFSGGVDRGSYEQYF.

The chain has TRBV29-1 and TRBJ1-3, with a possible D match to TRBD1 (6 bases). CDR1 is SQVTM, CDR2 ANQGSEA, per germline. V was shortened by 2 bases and J by 3 bases, with 20 bases between the two germline ends. This CDR3 is 17 amino acids long. The CDR3: CSVERVRGMGGGNTIYF. DNA for the CDR3: TGCAGCGTTGAAAGGGTCAGGGGCATGGGAGGTGGAAACACCATATATTTT.

The chain employs TRBV5-3 and TRBJ2-5; TRBD2 matches at 14 bases. TRBV5-3 falls under the ORF class, with uncertain function. The ends lost 4 bases at V and 4 bases at J; junction bases unmatched: 12. CDR3 size: 18 residues. The CDR3 loop is CARSEPGLAGGFGETQYF. The CDR3 region has the DNA TGTGCCAGAAGCGAACCCGGACTAGCGGGGGGTTTCGGAGAGACCCAGTACTTC.

V gene TRBV19 combines with J gene TRBJ1-2; no reliable D call. Trimming stripped 8 bases from V and 2 bases from J, with 12 bases between. In germline, CDR1 is LNHDA, CDR2 SQIVND (reference sequence). This CDR3 region has 13 residues. DNA of the CDR3: TGTGCCAGTTCTTTCGGAGGGAACTATGGCTACACCTTC. This codes for CASSFGGNYGYTF.

The J gene is TRBJ1-4, the V gene TRBV27; D is perhaps TRBD1 (6 bases). The V gene lost 5 bases and the J gene lost 1 base, with 8 bases spanning the gap. This CDR3 is built from 14 residues. CDR1 MNHEY and CDR2 SMNVEV come from the germline V gene (reference sequence). DNA of the CDR3: TGTGCCAGCAGTCGGGACATAACTAATGAAAAACTGTTTTTT. This gives the protein CASSRDITNEKLFF. Looking up the rest from reference TRBV27 and TRBJ1-4 gives the full variable domain: EAQVTQNPRYLITVTGKKLTVTCSQNMNHEYMSWYRQDPGLGLRQIYYSMNVEVTDKGDVPEGYKVSRKEKRNFPLILESPSPNQTSLYFCASSRDITNEKLFFGSGTQLSVL.

The rearrangement uses TRBV9 and TRBJ1-6; 9 bases align to TRBD1. With 4 bases clipped from V and 6 bases from J, the junction kept 11 bases outside the gene matches. Germline V gives CDR1 SGDLS, CDR2 YYNGEE. The CDR3 runs 17 residues. CDR3 amino acids: CASSPHPGQGSNSPLHF. The DNA for the CDR3 is TGTGCCAGCAGCCCCCACCCGGGACAGGGTAGTAATTCACCCCTCCACTTT. The full variable domain, in which reference TRBV9 and TRBJ1-6 provide the parts outside the CDR3, is DSGVTQTPKHLITATGQRVTLRCSPRSGDLSVYWYQQSLDQGLQFLIQYYNGEERAKGNILERFSAQQFPDLHSELNLSSLELGDSALYFCASSPHPGQGSNSPLHFGNGTRLTVT.